This TCR beta chain was recorded in a study of blood T cell repertoires in COVID-19. Clones were read by immunoSEQ multiplex PCR, and TCRdb kept only the in-frame ones, dropping some. This repertoire shows about 260,000 clones, 70% to 90% found once; its top ten account for over 3.5%. Per the germline V gene, CDR1 is SNHLY and CDR2 is FYNNEI. With V trimmed by 6 bases and J by 8 bases, 12 bases remained unmatched. CDR3 length equals 14 residues. This chain connects TRBV2 to TRBJ1-2, with TRBD1 matching 7 bases. The clonotype originates from a woman aged 40 to 50 with acute or convalescent COVID-19. The sequenced material came from peripheral blood. In nucleotides, the CDR3 is TGTGCCAGCAGGGAGACAGGGCTCACTAGGGGCTACACCTTC. It translates to CASRETGLTRGYTF.